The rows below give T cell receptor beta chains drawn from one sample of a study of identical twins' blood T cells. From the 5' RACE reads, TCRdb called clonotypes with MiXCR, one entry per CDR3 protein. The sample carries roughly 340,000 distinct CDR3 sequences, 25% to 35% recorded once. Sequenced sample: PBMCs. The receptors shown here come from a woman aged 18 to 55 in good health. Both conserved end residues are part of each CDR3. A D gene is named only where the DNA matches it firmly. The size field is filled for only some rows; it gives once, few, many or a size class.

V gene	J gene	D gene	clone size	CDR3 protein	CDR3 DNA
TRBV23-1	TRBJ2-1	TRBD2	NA	CAIGLAGPNSYNEQFF	TGCGCCATCGGACTAGCGGGGCCCAATTCCTACAATGAGCAGTTCTTC
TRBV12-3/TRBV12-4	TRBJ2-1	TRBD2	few	CASSLARLAGDSYNEQFF	TGTGCCAGCAGTTTAGCTCGGCTAGCGGGAGACTCCTACAATGAGCAGTTCTTC
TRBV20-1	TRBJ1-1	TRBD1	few	CSASPGQGSTEAFF	TGCAGTGCTAGTCCGGGACAGGGAAGCACTGAAGCTTTCTTT
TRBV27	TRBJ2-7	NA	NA	CASNLQGRSYEQYF	TGTGCCAGCAATTTACAGGGAAGGAGTTACGAGCAGTACTTC
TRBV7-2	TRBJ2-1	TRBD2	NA	CASSYRRLAGVSSSYNEQFF	TGTGCCAGCAGTTATCGTCGACTAGCGGGAGTATCAAGCTCCTACAATGAGCAGTTCTTC
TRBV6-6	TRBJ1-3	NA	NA	CASGYSQGGNTIYF	TGTGCCAGCGGTTACTCGCAGGGGGGAAACACCATATATTTT
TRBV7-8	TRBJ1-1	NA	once	CAGSYSRHTEAFF	TGTGCCGGCAGCTACAGCAGGCACACTGAAGCTTTCTTT
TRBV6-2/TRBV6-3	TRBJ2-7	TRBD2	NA	CASSYSISTSGRIDEQYF	TGTGCCAGCAGTTACTCGATTTCCACTAGCGGGAGGATCGACGAGCAGTACTTC
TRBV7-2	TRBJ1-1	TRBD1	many	CASSSRQGTEAFF	TGTGCCAGCAGCTCCCGACAGGGCACTGAAGCTTTCTTT
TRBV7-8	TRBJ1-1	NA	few	CASSSPGEAFF	TGTGCCAGCAGTTCACCAGGTGAAGCTTTCTTT
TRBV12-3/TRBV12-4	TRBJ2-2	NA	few	CASSGRGPGELFF	TGTGCCAGCAGTGGCAGGGGTCCCGGGGAGCTGTTTTTT
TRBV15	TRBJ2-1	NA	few	CATSSLTSNEQFF	TGTGCCACCAGCAGCCTGACATCTAATGAGCAGTTCTTC
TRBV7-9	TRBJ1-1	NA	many	CASSTLVEAFF	TGTGCCAGCAGTACCCTCGTGGAAGCTTTCTTT
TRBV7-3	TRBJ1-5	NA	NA	CASSSTPRINQPQHF	TGTGCCAGCAGCTCGACTCCACGGATCAATCAGCCCCAGCATTTT
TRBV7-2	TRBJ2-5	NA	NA	CASSFVQGIRETQYF	TGTGCCAGCAGCTTCGTTCAGGGAATCCGAGAGACCCAGTACTTC
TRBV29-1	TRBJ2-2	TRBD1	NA	CSVADRDSTGELFF	TGCAGCGTTGCCGACAGGGACAGCACCGGGGAGCTGTTTTTT
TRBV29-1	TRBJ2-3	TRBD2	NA	CSVGVAGEEDTQYF	TGCAGCGTTGGGGTTGCGGGAGAGGAGGATACGCAGTATTTT
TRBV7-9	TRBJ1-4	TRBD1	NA	CASSLVTGETGPDYATNEKLFF	TGTGCCAGCAGCTTAGTTACGGGCGAGACAGGGCCGGACTATGCAACTAATGAAAAACTGTTTTTT
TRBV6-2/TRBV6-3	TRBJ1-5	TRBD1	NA	CASNYEDRDNQPQHF	TGTGCCAGCAATTACGAGGACAGGGATAATCAGCCCCAGCATTTT
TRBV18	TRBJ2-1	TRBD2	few	CASSPIAGGYNEQFF	TGTGCCAGCTCACCAATAGCGGGGGGGTACAATGAGCAGTTCTTC
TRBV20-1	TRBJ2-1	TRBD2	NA	CSARDAPGLAGDASYNEQFF	TGCAGTGCTAGAGATGCCCCAGGACTAGCGGGAGATGCGTCCTACAATGAGCAGTTCTTC
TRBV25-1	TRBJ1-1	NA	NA	CASTKGIEAFF	TGTGCCAGCACCAAGGGCATTGAAGCTTTCTTT
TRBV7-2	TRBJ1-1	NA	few	CASSSQSWLAFF	TGTGCCAGCAGCTCGCAGTCATGGTTGGCTTTCTTT
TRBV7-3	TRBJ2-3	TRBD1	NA	CASTLGRDRYTDTQYF	TGTGCCAGCACCCTTGGCCGGGACAGGTACACAGATACGCAGTATTTT
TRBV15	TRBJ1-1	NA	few	CATRTTVDGAAFF	TGTGCCACCAGAACGACAGTCGACGGCGCGGCTTTCTTT
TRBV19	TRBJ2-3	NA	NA	CASSILTGQPSTDTQYF	TGTGCCAGTAGTATTTTAACCGGACAGCCTAGCACAGATACGCAGTATTTT
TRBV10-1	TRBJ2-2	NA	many	CASSRDMSNTGELFF	TGCGCCAGCAGTCGTGACATGTCGAACACCGGGGAGCTGTTTTTT
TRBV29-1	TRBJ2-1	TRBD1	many	CSATTGAPNEQFF	TGCAGCGCCACGACAGGGGCCCCTAATGAGCAGTTCTTC
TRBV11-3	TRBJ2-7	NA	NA	CASSLFRATYEQYF	TGTGCCAGCAGCTTATTCAGGGCTACCTACGAGCAGTACTTC
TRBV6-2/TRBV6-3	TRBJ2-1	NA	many	CASKSRDSYNEQFF	TGTGCCAGTAAAAGCCGGGACTCATACAATGAGCAGTTCTTC
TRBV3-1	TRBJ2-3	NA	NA	CASSHLSSTDTQYF	TGTGCCAGCAGCCATCTATCTAGCACAGATACGCAGTATTTT
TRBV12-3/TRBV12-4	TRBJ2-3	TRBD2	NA	CASSFRLAGTTDTQYF	TGTGCCAGCAGTTTCCGACTAGCGGGGACCACAGATACGCAGTATTTT